Listed below are T cell receptor beta chains from one sample, sequenced in a study of identical twins' blood T cells. TCRdb analysed the 5' RACE reads with MiXCR anew, one entry per CDR3 protein. Here the sample spans fewer than 450,000 distinct CDR3 sequences, over 25% being singletons. The sequenced sample was PBMCs. These receptors came from a woman aged 18-50 years in good health. CDR3s include the opening cysteine and the closing phenylalanine or tryptophan. A D gene is named only where the DNA matches it firmly. Only some rows state a clone size, as once, few, many or a class for expanded clones.

V	size	D	J	length	DNA	CDR3
TRBV7-8	-	-	TRBJ1-1	13	TGTGCCAGCAGCTTAGAAAGGTTTGGCGAAGCTTTCTTT	CASSLERFGEAFF
TRBV5-5	-	-	TRBJ1-2	18	TGTGCCAGCAGCTTGAATAAAGTCTGGACAGACCTTAACTATGGCTACACCTTC	CASSLNKVWTDLNYGYTF
TRBV20-1	many	-	TRBJ1-1	15	TGCAGTGCTAGGACCGGGGGGTACGCGAACACTGAAGCTTTCTTT	CSARTGGYANTEAFF
TRBV29-1	many	-	TRBJ1-1	12	TGCAGCGTCTCGGGACCTGGGGCTGAAGCTTTCTTT	CSVSGPGAEAFF
TRBV20-1	-	TRBD1	TRBJ1-1	13	TGCAGTACTAGTCAGGGGGGGAACACTGAAGCTTTCTTT	CSTSQGGNTEAFF
TRBV11-2	-	TRBD1	TRBJ2-7	14	TGTGCCAGCAGCAGGAGGACAGGTAGTAACGAGCAGTACTTC	CASSRRTGSNEQYF
TRBV6-5	few	-	TRBJ1-2	14	TGTGCCAGCGGAACTACAGGGTCGGTCTATGGCTACACCTTC	CASGTTGSVYGYTF
TRBV11-2	-	-	TRBJ1-5	18	TGTGCCAGCAGCTTGGGATATACAGGACCGACAACTAATCAGCCCCAGCATTTT	CASSLGYTGPTTNQPQHF
TRBV15	-	TRBD1	TRBJ1-4	14	TGTGCCACCAGCAGAGGCGGACAGGGCGAAAAACTGTTTTTT	CATSRGGQGEKLFF
TRBV5-1	few	-	TRBJ2-1	15	TGCGCCAGCAGCTTGGAAGGGCTGAGTGCACATGAGCAGTTCTTC	CASSLEGLSAHEQFF
TRBV20-1	once	-	TRBJ1-1	14	TGCAGTTCTAGTCCCGGGTTTCAGTTTTCTGAAGCTTTCTTT	CSSSPGFQFSEAFF
TRBV5-6	-	-	TRBJ2-7	14	TGTGCCAGCAGTGCTAAGGATTACCCCTACGAGCAGTACTTC	CASSAKDYPYEQYF
TRBV5-1	few	TRBD2	TRBJ2-7	15	TGCGCCAGCAGCACGTTAGGACTAGCGGGAGACGAGCAGTACTTC	CASSTLGLAGDEQYF
TRBV7-2	few	-	TRBJ2-1	16	TGTGCCAGCAGCTTTTTGGATTATAGCTCCTACAATGAGCAGTTCTTC	CASSFLDYSSYNEQFF
TRBV3-1	few	-	TRBJ1-1	14	TGTGCCAGCAGGGAGGACAGTTTGAACACTGAAGCTTTCTTT	CASREDSLNTEAFF
TRBV6-1	few	-	TRBJ1-4	14	TGTGCCAGCAGTGTCTCGAAAGAAGATGAAAAACTGTTTTTT	CASSVSKEDEKLFF
TRBV24-1	-	-	TRBJ2-3	14	TGTGCCACCAGCGGGACCCTACTCCCTGGGACGCAGTATTTT	CATSGTLLPGTQYF
TRBV14	few	-	TRBJ2-1	14	TGTGCCAGCAGCCAAGCTAGCGTTGACAATGAGCAGTTCTTC	CASSQASVDNEQFF
TRBV29-1	many	-	TRBJ1-1	12	TGCAGCGTCCACCTGGGGGTCGCTGAAGCTTTCTTT	CSVHLGVAEAFF
TRBV6-1	-	-	TRBJ1-3	16	TGTGCCAGCTCCTCGGACACTGCCTACTCTGGAAACACCATATATTTT	CASSSDTAYSGNTIYF
TRBV2	many	-	TRBJ1-4	13	TGTGCCAGCAGGAGGACTAATAATGAAAAACTGTTTTTT	CASRRTNNEKLFF
TRBV7-2	-	-	TRBJ1-6	12	TGTGCCAGCAGCTCGAGGAATTCACCCCTCCACTTT	CASSSRNSPLHF
TRBV20-1	few	-	TRBJ2-3	12	TGCAGTGCCACTATTTCGGGGGTGACGCAGTATTTT	CSATISGVTQYF
TRBV29-1	-	-	TRBJ2-2	15	TGCAGCGTTGAGGAGCGAGACAGGAGCACCGGGGAGCTGTTTTTT	CSVEERDRSTGELFF
TRBV7-3	few	-	TRBJ2-1	15	TGTGCCAGCAGCTTGGTCCTAGCTGGGTATAATGAGCAGTTCTTC	CASSLVLAGYNEQFF
TRBV6-6	few	-	TRBJ1-5	16	TGTGCCAGCAGGCTACGGGGGGGCAGGAACAATCAGCCCCAGCATTTT	CASRLRGGRNNQPQHF
TRBV29-1	-	TRBD1	TRBJ2-7	14	TGCAGCGTTGAAGGAAGCAGGGGGTCCTACGAGCAGTACTTC	CSVEGSRGSYEQYF
TRBV6-5	many	-	TRBJ1-3	16	TGTGCCAGCAGTTCCCAAGTCGGTCGGGTTGGAAACACCATATATTTT	CASSSQVGRVGNTIYF
TRBV7-8	-	-	TRBJ1-1	14	TGTGCCAGCAGCTTCGTGGGAAGGGGGGCTGAAGCTTTCTTT	CASSFVGRGAEAFF
TRBV25-1	-	-	TRBJ1-1	16	TGTGCCAGCAGTGCACCGAAAGGGAACCCGAACACTGAAGCTTTCTTT	CASSAPKGNPNTEAFF
TRBV6-6	many	-	TRBJ2-3	14	TGTGCCAGCAGTTACTTGTCCCTCGGGGATACGCAGTATTTT	CASSYLSLGDTQYF
TRBV19	few	TRBD2	TRBJ2-1	15	TGTGCCAGTAGTATGTTATCCGGGAGGTACAATGAGCAGTTCTTC	CASSMLSGRYNEQFF
TRBV25-1	-	TRBD1	TRBJ2-7	14	TGTGCCAGCAGTGCTACAGGGGGCAGCTACGAGCAGTACTTC	CASSATGGSYEQYF
TRBV6-4	few	TRBD1	TRBJ2-5	13	TGTGCCAATAGAGACAGGGGTGTAGAGACCCAGTACTTC	CANRDRGVETQYF
TRBV5-6	few	-	TRBJ2-7	14	TGTGCCAGCCAAAGCCAGGGCTACTCCTACGAGCAGTACTTC	CASQSQGYSYEQYF
TRBV19	-	-	TRBJ1-1	11	TGTGCCAGTACCGCAGGGACTGAAGCTTTCTTT	CASTAGTEAFF
TRBV6-2/TRBV6-3	many	-	TRBJ1-5	15	TGTGCCAGCAGTTACGAGCAGTATAGCAATCAGCCCCAGCATTTT	CASSYEQYSNQPQHF
TRBV11-2	many	-	TRBJ2-2	13	TGTGCCAGCAGCCCGAAATTACCCGGGGAGCTGTTTTTT	CASSPKLPGELFF
TRBV6-5	-	TRBD1	TRBJ2-7	17	TGTGCCAGCAGGTTCAATGGGGACAGAGAAAACCACTACGAGCAGTACTTC	CASRFNGDRENHYEQYF
TRBV2	-	TRBD1	TRBJ2-6	17	TGTGCCAGCAGACCGGGACAGGGACACTCTGGGGCCAACGTCCTGACTTTC	CASRPGQGHSGANVLTF
TRBV12-3/TRBV12-4	-	-	TRBJ1-5	15	TGTGCCAGCTCCTTTCCAGGACAGAGCAATCAGCCCCAGCATTTT	CASSFPGQSNQPQHF
TRBV3-1	-	TRBD1	TRBJ1-1	15	TGTGCCAGCAGTCCCAGGGACAGATCGAACACTGAAGCTTTCTTT	CASSPRDRSNTEAFF